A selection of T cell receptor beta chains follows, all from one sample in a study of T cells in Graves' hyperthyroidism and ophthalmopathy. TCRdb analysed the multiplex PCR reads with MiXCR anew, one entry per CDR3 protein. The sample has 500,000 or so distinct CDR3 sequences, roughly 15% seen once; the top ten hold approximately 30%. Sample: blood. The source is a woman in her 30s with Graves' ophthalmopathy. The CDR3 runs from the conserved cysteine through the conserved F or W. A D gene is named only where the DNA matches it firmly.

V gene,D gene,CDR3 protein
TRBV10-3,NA,CAISVSGLTDTQYF
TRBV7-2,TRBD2,CASSLQGRREVDEQYF
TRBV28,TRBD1,CASSPGGSGANVLTF
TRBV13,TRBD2,CASSLEPAGGNDEQFF
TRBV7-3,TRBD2,CASSFSSGGTDTQYF
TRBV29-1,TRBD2,CSSGLAGARTDTQYF
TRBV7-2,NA,CASSLARTGIDTQYF
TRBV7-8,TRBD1,CASSLGGQGSEKLFF
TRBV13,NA,CASSLSTGANVLTF
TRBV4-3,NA,CASSPKGARTEKLFF
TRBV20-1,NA,CSAGYPDYGYTF
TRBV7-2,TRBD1,CASSLAHGTAYEQYF
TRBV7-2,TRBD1,CASSLDRRRDGYTF
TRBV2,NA,CASIPSTFRRGKLFF
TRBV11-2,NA,CASSLQEAQETQYF
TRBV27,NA,CASSSRDTANTGELFF
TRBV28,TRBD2,CASILGGDLYNEQFF
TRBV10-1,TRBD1,CASSDQTGIDTQYF
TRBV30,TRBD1,CAWSGQAAYEQYF
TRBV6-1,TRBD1,CASSPYRQGDTPLHF
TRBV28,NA,CASSLWGDRNQETQYF
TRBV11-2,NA,CASSLVPPHSSGELFF
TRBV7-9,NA,CASSSRVGTEAFF
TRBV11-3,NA,CASSLGVVYPGELFF
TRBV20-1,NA,CSASPDSYQETQYF
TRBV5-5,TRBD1,CASSDRQGTYYGYTF
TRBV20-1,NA,CSARGVGYQPQHF
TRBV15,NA,CATGQTVSYEQYF
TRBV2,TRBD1,CASEPLGTGRLSYEQYF
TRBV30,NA,CAWSPPRGYSYEQYF
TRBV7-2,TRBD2,CASSVTGLAGGETQYF
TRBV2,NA,CASSIDPTSTDTQYF
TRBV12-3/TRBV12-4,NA,CASSLSSGSIYEQYF
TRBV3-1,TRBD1,CASSHRGGKVTEAFF
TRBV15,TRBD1,CATAAETGVSSYNEQFF
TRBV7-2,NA,CASSLEGRQVYGYTF
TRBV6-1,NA,CASSEAQKGSGNEQFF
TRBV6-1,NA,CASTLNPSYEQYF
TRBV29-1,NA,CSVAIPNTDTQYF
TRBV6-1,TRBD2,CASSPQLAVYEQYF
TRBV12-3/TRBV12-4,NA,CASSLNPSHEQYF
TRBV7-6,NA,CASSSVRGSYNEQFF
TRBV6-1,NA,CASSLHRRPYEQYF
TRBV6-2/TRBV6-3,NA,CASSRETGLTGELFF
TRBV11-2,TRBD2,CASSLDGRLAINYNEQFF
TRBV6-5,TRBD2,CASSYSGTSSYEQYF
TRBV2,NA,CASGLGPGNTIYF
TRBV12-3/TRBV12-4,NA,CASSLNGQISNQPQHF
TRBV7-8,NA,CASSLPGRNYGYTF
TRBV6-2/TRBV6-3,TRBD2,CASSPSGRSNNEQFF
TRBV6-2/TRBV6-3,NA,CASSPLWGGYNETQYF